Each of the 25 T cell receptor beta chains below was sequenced from the same sample in a study of early T cells in non-severe SARS-CoV-2 infection. TCRdb re-called the 5' RACE reads with MiXCR, one entry per CDR3 protein. The sample yields 45,000 to 50,000 distinct CDR3 sequences, roughly 5.5% seen once. The specimen was whole blood. These receptor sequences come from an adult who was a healthcare worker with PCR-confirmed SARS-CoV-2 infection or an uninfected control (not recorded which).

This clonotype was seen at least ten times. V and J are TRBV5-5 and TRBJ2-7; the match to TRBD1 covers 9 bases. CDR1 is SGHKS, CDR2 YYEKEE, per germline (reference sequence). J was trimmed by 7 bases and V by 7 bases; bases with no gene match: 21. The CDR3 length is 17 residues. Written as DNA, the CDR3 is TGTGCCAGCCGCATTTTGGCCCAAGGACAGGGGCCAGGGGAGCAGTACTTC. This gives the protein CASRILAQGQGPGEQYF.

The chain has TRBV7-6 and TRBJ2-7; D gene uncertain. The CDR3 has 14 residues. The germline CDR1 and CDR2 sequences are SGHVS and FNYEAQ. V lost 5 bases to trimming and J lost 0 bases, with 11 bases between them. Here the CDR3 reads CASSVQPSSYEQYF. CDR3 nucleotide sequence: TGTGCCAGCAGCGTACAACCAAGCTCCTACGAGCAGTACTTC. The variable domain in full, completed from reference TRBV7-6 and TRBJ2-7, reads GAGVSQSPRYKVTKRGQDVALRCDPISGHVSLYWYRQALGQGPEFLTYFNYEAQQDKSGLPNDRFSAERPEGSISTLTIQRTEQRDSAMYRCASSVQPSSYEQYFGPGTRLTVT.

This clonotype was counted many times. This sequence joins TRBV19 and TRBJ1-2; D might be TRBD1 (5 bases). The CDR3 is 16 amino acids. Germline assignment: CDR1 LNHDA and CDR2 SQIVND (reference sequence). V gave up 6 bases and J gave up 8 bases, with 25 bases separating them. CDR3 in amino acids: CASSLARIDSFGGYTF. The CDR3 coding sequence is TGTGCCAGTAGCCTTGCTCGGATCGACAGTTTTGGCGGCTACACCTTC.

Only a few counts were recorded for this clonotype. The rearrangement links TRBV7-2 to TRBJ2-2; TRBD2 might be the D (5 bases). From germline, CDR1 is SGHTA and CDR2 FQGNSA. Trimming shortened V by 7 bases and J by 0 bases, and 12 bases separated the two germline ends. There are 15 residues in the CDR3. The CDR3 spells CASTRGYANTGELFF. For the CDR3, the DNA is TGTGCCAGCACCCGGGGATACGCGAACACCGGGGAGCTGTTTTTT.

This clonotype was seen a handful of times. The rearrangement joins TRBV20-1 to TRBJ2-1; 13 nucleotides align to TRBD2. After removal of 3 bases from V and 9 bases from J, the junction contained 5 bases not matched to a gene. The CDR3 is 14 residues long. The germline CDR1 and CDR2 sequences are DFQATT and SNEGSKA (reference sequence). The CDR3 sequence: CSASILAGGSEQFF. The CDR3 coding sequence is TGCAGTGCTAGTATACTAGCGGGAGGGTCTGAGCAGTTCTTC.

In its sample, this clonotype was seen many times. The chain is built from TRBV11-2 and TRBJ2-7; TRBD2 is a possible D gene (6 bases). Germline loops: CDR1 SGHAT, CDR2 FQNNGV. V was shortened by 3 bases and J by 5 bases, with 14 bases between the two germline ends. The CDR3 covers 14 residues. This CDR3 reads CASSLVGGRDEQYF. The CDR3 coding sequence is TGTGCCAGCAGCTTGGTGGGGGGACGGGACGAGCAGTACTTC.

This clonotype was seen a handful of times. V and J are TRBV29-1 and TRBJ2-5; TRBD1 matches 9 bases. The CDR3 covers 11 residues. CDR1 is SQVTM and CDR2 is ANQGSEA in the germline V gene. Germline trimming cut 7 bases from V and 5 bases from J; bases unmatched to any gene: 2. CDR3 nucleotide sequence: TGCAGCGCCGACAGGGGGGAGACCCAGTACTTC. Translation gives CSADRGETQYF. Based on the CDR3 plus reference TRBV29-1 and TRBJ2-5, the full variable domain is SAVISQKPSRDICQRGTSLTIQCQVDSQVTMMFWYRQQPGQSLTLIATANQGSEATYESGFVIDKFPISRPNLTFSTLTVSNMSPEDSSIYLCSADRGETQYFGPGTRLLVL.

The CDR3 loop reads CSAAPGPKTEQYF. CDR3 in DNA: TGCAGTGCTGCCCCGGGACCCAAAACCGAACAGTACTTC. The rearrangement uses TRBV20-1 and TRBJ2-5; D tentatively fits TRBD1 or TRBD2 (5 bases each). Per the germline V gene, CDR1 is DFQATT and CDR2 is SNEGSKA (reference sequence). The CDR3 length is 13 residues. V lost 5 bases, J lost 11 bases, and 21 bases lay in between.

V gene TRBV7-8 combines with J gene TRBJ2-1, with 11 bases identical to TRBD2. Germline values: CDR1 SGHVS, CDR2 FQNEAQ. CDR3 length equals 17 residues. Trimming cost V 4 bases and J 0 bases; bases outside gene matches: 5. The CDR3 loop reads CASSYLAGGSSYNEQFF. CDR3 nucleotide sequence: TGTGCCAGCAGCTATCTAGCGGGGGGCAGCTCCTACAATGAGCAGTTCTTC.

This clonotype was observed at least ten times. V and J are TRBV7-9 and TRBJ1-1; no clear D. Germline values: CDR1 SEHNR, CDR2 FQNEAQ (reference sequence). The CDR3 spans 15 residues. The V gene lost 4 bases and the J gene lost 6 bases, with 18 bases spanning the gap. In nucleotides, the CDR3 is TGTGCCAGCAGCTCAATAAGAGGAGGAGGGTCTGAAGCTTTCTTT. Translated, it gives CASSSIRGGGSEAFF.

In its sample, this clonotype was seen many times. The V call is TRBV9, the J call TRBJ2-3; 8 bases match TRBD2. Germline V gene sequence: CDR1 SGDLS, CDR2 YYNGEE. With V trimmed by 0 bases and J by 3 bases, 0 bases remained unmatched. The CDR3 consists of 14 residues. The DNA of the CDR3 is TGTGCCAGCAGCGTAGGACTAGCGACAGATACGCAGTATTTT. Protein product: CASSVGLATDTQYF. Full variable domain (rest looked up from reference TRBV9 and TRBJ2-3): DSGVTQTPKHLITATGQRVTLRCSPRSGDLSVYWYQQSLDQGLQFLIQYYNGEERAKGNILERFSAQQFPDLHSELNLSSLELGDSALYFCASSVGLATDTQYFGPGTRLTVL.

This clonotype was counted ten times or more. Germline and junction disagree at one end, which may indicate a read error. The chain uses TRBV5-1 and TRBJ1-1; D is undetermined. CDR3 size: 14 residues. Germline V gene lookup returns CDR1 SGHRS and CDR2 YFSETQ. CDR3 sequence reads: CASSPWDMNTEVFF. CDR3 DNA: TGCGCCAGCAGCCCTTGGGATATGAACACTGAAGTTTTCTTT.

In this sample, this clonotype turned up many times. V gene TRBV10-2 combines with J gene TRBJ1-2; 8 bases match TRBD1. Germline loops: CDR1 WSHSY, CDR2 SAAADI. The CDR3 covers 12 residues. The ends lost 10 bases at V and 4 bases at J; junction bases unmatched: 5. For the CDR3, the DNA is TGCGCCACTACCGACAGGGGCTATGGCTACACCTTC. Protein: CATTDRGYGYTF.

This clonotype was observed a few times. The chain employs TRBV6-1 and TRBJ2-2, with D uncertain. Germline CDR1 and CDR2: MNHNS and SASEGT. The CDR3 runs to 14 residues. The germline V and J ends were trimmed by 1 base and 3 bases, with 6 bases remaining between them. CDR3 nucleotide sequence: TGTGCCAGCAGTGAAGGCAGCTACACCGGGGAGCTGTTTTTT. This gives the protein CASSEGSYTGELFF.

CDR3 nucleotide sequence: TGTGCCAGTAGTTACCAGGCGAACACCGGGGAGCTGTTTTTT. Residues: CASSYQANTGELFF. The chain joins TRBV19 to TRBJ2-2; no clear D gene. Germline V gene data show CDR1 as LNHDA and CDR2 as SQIVND (reference sequence). This CDR3 is built from 14 residues. Deletions cut 5 bases from V and 0 bases from J, with 7 bases between. Full variable domain (missing parts from reference TRBV19 and TRBJ2-2): DGGITQSPKYLFRKEGQNVTLSCEQNLNHDAMYWYRQDPGQGLRLIYYSQIVNDFQKGDIAEGYSVSREKKESFPLTVTSAQKNPTAFYLCASSYQANTGELFFGEGSRLTVL.

To note about this clonotype: A much larger clone lies one base from this, so it may be a read error. The rearrangement links TRBV6-4 to TRBJ2-3; 8 nucleotides match TRBD2. In germline, CDR1 is MRHNA, CDR2 SNTAGT. This CDR3 comprises 15 residues. CDR3 sequence: CTSSRLARTTDTQYF. CDR3 sequence (DNA): TGTACCAGCAGCAGACTAGCGAGGACCACAGATACGCAGTATTTT.

This clonotype was seen at least ten times. The chain has TRBV20-1 and TRBJ1-5, with 7 bases lining up with TRBD1. Germline lookup yields CDR1 DFQATT and CDR2 SNEGSKA (reference sequence). The V gene end was trimmed by 4 bases and the J gene end by 7 bases; junction bases not matched to a gene: 13. The CDR3 extends over 15 amino acids. The CDR3 coding sequence is TGCAGTGCTACCCCCACAGGGGTCGAGGTGCAGCCCCAGCATTTT. This sequence encodes CSATPTGVEVQPQHF.

In this sample, this clonotype turned up many times. Sequence at one end of the junction differs from germline and may be a read error. This chain joins TRBV6-2 or TRBV6-3 and TRBJ1-5; TRBD1 is a possible D gene (6 bases). The CDR3 is made up of 19 amino acids. Germline CDR1 reads MNHEY; CDR2 reads SVGEGT. CDR3 protein: CASSYSGGTTRPTNRPQHF. CDR3 DNA sequence: TGTGCCAGCAGTTACTCAGGCGGGACAACAAGGCCCACTAATCGGCCCCAGCATTTT.

This clonotype occurred many times. V is TRBV4-3 and J is TRBJ2-3; tentative D call: TRBD1 (5 bases). Looked up from germline, CDR1 is LGHNA and CDR2 is YSLEER. The CDR3 sequence is 14 residues long. The V end was cut by 0 bases, the J end by 4 bases, with 8 bases between. DNA for the CDR3: TGCGCCAGCAGCCAAGAGGCAGGGCCAGATACGCAGTATTTT. It is translated as CASSQEAGPDTQYF.

In this sample, this clonotype turned up many times. The V and J genes are TRBV7-2 and TRBJ1-5; 7 nucleotides align to TRBD1. CDR3 length equals 14 residues. Germline values: CDR1 SGHTA, CDR2 FQGNSA. V lost 3 bases to trimming and J lost 2 bases; unmatched junction nucleotides: 1. The CDR3 nucleotides are TGTGCCAGCAGCTTTGACAGGGGCAATCAGCCCCAGCATTTT. Its protein is CASSFDRGNQPQHF.

This clonotype was found many times. This rearrangement joins TRBV3-1 to TRBJ2-7, with 8 nucleotides matching TRBD1. This CDR3 spans 14 amino acids. Germline trimming cut 4 bases from V and 6 bases from J; bases unmatched to any gene: 8. CDR1 and CDR2 from the germline V gene are LGHDT and YNNKEL (reference sequence). The CDR3 spells CASSPWTGSSEQYF. The CDR3, as DNA: TGTGCCAGCAGCCCTTGGACAGGGTCGAGCGAGCAGTACTTC.

This clonotype showed up many times. The CDR3, as DNA: TGTGCCAGCAGTTATTGGGAGGGCTATGAGCAGTTCTTC. This gives the protein CASSYWEGYEQFF. The genes are TRBV7-9 and TRBJ2-1; TRBD2 agrees at 7 bases. The germline gives CDR1 SEHNR, CDR2 FQNEAQ (reference sequence). V lost 6 bases, J lost 8 bases, and 7 bases stayed unmatched. This CDR3 is built from 13 residues.

This clonotype came up many times. The chain links TRBV9 to TRBJ2-1; a weak D match, TRBD1 (6 bases). The CDR3 is made up of 15 amino acids. Trimming stripped 1 base from V and 2 bases from J, with 10 bases between. CDR1 and CDR2 (germline): SGDLS, YYNGEE. CDR3 bases: TGTGCCAGCAGCGTAACAGGGTTGGCCTACAATGAGCAGTTCTTC. Amino acid sequence: CASSVTGLAYNEQFF. Using reference TRBV9 and TRBJ2-1 for the parts outside the CDR3, the full variable domain is DSGVTQTPKHLITATGQRVTLRCSPRSGDLSVYWYQQSLDQGLQFLIQYYNGEERAKGNILERFSAQQFPDLHSELNLSSLELGDSALYFCASSVTGLAYNEQFFGPGTRLTVL.

This clonotype showed up just a few times. The chain uses TRBV5-1 and TRBJ2-7, with D possibly being TRBD1 or TRBD2 (6 bases each). This CDR3 contains 14 residues. V dropped 1 base and J dropped 2 bases, with 10 bases sitting between them. The germline gives CDR1 SGHRS, CDR2 YFSETQ. CDR3 loop: CASSLLGGPYEQYF. The CDR3 region has the DNA TGCGCCAGCAGCTTGCTGGGGGGCCCCTACGAGCAGTACTTC. The full variable domain, completed using reference TRBV5-1 and TRBJ2-7, is KAGVTQTPRYLIKTRGQQVTLSCSPISGHRSVSWYQQTPGQGLQFLFEYFSETQRNKGNFPGRFSGRQFSNSRSEMNVSTLELGDSALYLCASSLLGGPYEQYFGPGTRLTVT.

This clonotype was seen many times. The chain joins TRBV20-1 to TRBJ2-1, with TRBD2 identical over 8 bases. Trimming at V came to 6 bases and at J to 4 bases, leaving 8 bases not matched to a gene. Germline CDR1 reads DFQATT; CDR2 reads SNEGSKA (reference sequence). The CDR3 runs 14 residues. CDR3 protein: CSASRGTSYNEQFF. The DNA of the CDR3 is TGCAGTGCCAGCCGTGGGACTAGTTACAATGAGCAGTTCTTC.